A selection of T cell receptor beta chains follows, all from one sample in a study of T cells of healthy individuals. Via MiXCR, TCRdb re-called the 5' RACE reads, giving one row per CDR3 protein. The profile shows tens of thousands of distinct CDR3 sequences, roughly 16% of them singletons. All receptors derive from a human donor in good health. The CDR3 runs from the conserved cysteine through the conserved F or W. Each record gives: J gene, clone size, V gene, D gene, CDR3 DNA, CDR3 protein. D genes are given only for firm matches. The size of a clone is reported for some rows only, either as once, few or many, or as a class for expanded clones.

TRBJ1-5,-,TRBV11-3,TRBD1,TGTGCCAGCAGCTTTTTTCTGGGCCAGGGCAGGGGGCGAAGGACCGAGCCCCAGCATTTT,CASSFFLGQGRGRRTEPQHF
TRBJ2-5,few,TRBV7-2,-,TGTGCCAGCAGCACTATAGGAACTGTTGGAGAGACCCAGTACTTC,CASSTIGTVGETQYF
TRBJ1-6,few,TRBV4-1,-,TGCGCCAGCAGCCAGGCGACAGTGACCTTAGAGGTTAATTCACCCCTCCACTTT,CASSQATVTLEVNSPLHF
TRBJ1-6,many,TRBV20-1,TRBD1,TGCAGTGCTAGAGTTAGGACAGGGAACTCACCCCTCCACTTT,CSARVRTGNSPLHF
TRBJ1-1,many,TRBV7-8,-,TGTGCCAGCAGCTTAGTCAGCACTGAAGCTTTCTTT,CASSLVSTEAFF
TRBJ2-1,-,TRBV20-1,TRBD1,TGCAGTGCCCCCCCGGGACAGCCAGCCTACAATGAGCAGTTCTTC,CSAPPGQPAYNEQFF
TRBJ1-2,-,TRBV29-1,-,TGCAGCGTTGTCGGCGGACAACACTATGGCTACACCTTC,CSVVGGQHYGYTF
TRBJ2-7,many,TRBV29-1,-,TGCAGCGTTGCTTCCCGGACTTCCTACGAGCAGTACTTC,CSVASRTSYEQYF
TRBJ1-6,-,TRBV4-1,-,TGCGCCAGCAGCCAAGATGGGAGACAGTACACTTATTCACCCCTCCACTTT,CASSQDGRQYTYSPLHF
TRBJ2-7,-,TRBV4-1,-,TGCGCCAGCAGCCAAACCCGGGACCGAGGGTTCTTCGAGCAGTACTTC,CASSQTRDRGFFEQYF
TRBJ2-7,-,TRBV3-1,TRBD2,TGTGCCAGCAGCCCTCGGACTAGCGTCTACGAGCAGTACTTC,CASSPRTSVYEQYF
TRBJ2-1,-,TRBV12-3/TRBV12-4,-,TGTGCCAGCAGCAAAACAGGGTACACCTACAATGAGCAGTTCTTC,CASSKTGYTYNEQFF
TRBJ2-5,few,TRBV7-3,TRBD2,TGTGCCAGCAGCTTGACTAGCGGGACCCAAGAGACCCAGTACTTC,CASSLTSGTQETQYF
TRBJ1-5,few,TRBV6-5,-,TGTGCCAGCAGTTACACCGGAGCTAATCAGCCCCAGCATTTT,CASSYTGANQPQHF
TRBJ1-4,many,TRBV15,TRBD1,TGTGCCACCAGACAGGGGGCCTTTAATGAAAAACTGTTTTTT,CATRQGAFNEKLFF
TRBJ2-3,-,TRBV9,-,TGTGCCAGCAGCGTAGGAGTCTCTGATCACACAGATACGCAGTATTTT,CASSVGVSDHTDTQYF
TRBJ2-2,many,TRBV24-1,-,TGTGCCACCAGTGACCCCGGGACTCTCACCGGGGAGCTGTTTTTT,CATSDPGTLTGELFF
TRBJ1-2,many,TRBV27,TRBD1,TGTGCCAGCAGTCCCCCTGACAGGGGCTATGGCTACACCTTC,CASSPPDRGYGYTF
TRBJ2-7,few,TRBV4-2,TRBD2,TGTGCCAGCAGCGAAAGCGGGAGCAGCAACGAGCAGTACTTC,CASSESGSSNEQYF
TRBJ2-7,many,TRBV27,TRBD1,TGTGCCAGCAGTCCGGACCCGACAGGGGGCTTCAACGAGCAGTACTTC,CASSPDPTGGFNEQYF
TRBJ2-7,-,TRBV20-1,-,TGCAGTTCAGAGGGGGAGGATGCCTACGAGCAGTACTTC,CSSEGEDAYEQYF
TRBJ1-5,-,TRBV6-1,-,TGTGTCAGCAGTGAAGAGGACGGGGGTGTTCAGCCCCAGCATTTT,CVSSEEDGGVQPQHF
TRBJ2-5,many,TRBV28,-,TGTGCCAGCAAAAAAAGGGCGGAAGAGACCCAGTACTTC,CASKKRAEETQYF
TRBJ1-1,-,TRBV7-9,-,TGTGCCAGCAGCCTGATGGACGGGAAGAACACTGAAGCTTTCTTT,CASSLMDGKNTEAFF
TRBJ2-3,few,TRBV27,-,TGTGCCAGCAGTTTATCGCGCCCCCCCCCCACAGATACGCAGTATTTT,CASSLSRPPPTDTQYF
TRBJ2-3,many,TRBV20-1,TRBD2,TGCAGTGCTCTAGCGGGAGGGCCGGGCACAGATACGCAGTATTTT,CSALAGGPGTDTQYF
TRBJ2-7,few,TRBV7-3,-,TGTGCCAGCAGCTTAAATCCAGGGGTGTTCTACGAGCAGTACTTC,CASSLNPGVFYEQYF
TRBJ1-1,-,TRBV5-6,TRBD1,TGTGCCAGCAGCTTGGGTTTAACAGGGGAGAGGTCTGAAGCTTTCTTT,CASSLGLTGERSEAFF
TRBJ2-3,-,TRBV5-1,-,TGCGCCAGCAGCTTGGGGCTAGCTCTTTCCTCAGATACGCAGTATTTT,CASSLGLALSSDTQYF
TRBJ2-4,few,TRBV30,-,TGTGCCTGCCCGGGACCTCGGCTGGACATTCAGTACTTC,CACPGPRLDIQYF
TRBJ2-7,few,TRBV5-1,-,TGCGCCAGCAGCTTGGTCGCTGACCTCTCCTACGAGCAGTACTTC,CASSLVADLSYEQYF
TRBJ1-1,many,TRBV5-6,TRBD1,TGTGCCAGCAGCTTGAAGGACAGGGGTGGCACTGAAGCTTTCTTT,CASSLKDRGGTEAFF
TRBJ2-5,few,TRBV6-2/TRBV6-3,-,TGTGCCAGCAGCCCGGGAGTGGCAGGGGAGACCCAGTACTTC,CASSPGVAGETQYF
TRBJ1-1,-,TRBV2,-,TGTGCCAGCAGGGGGACCAAAAGCGCTGAAGCTTTCTTT,CASRGTKSAEAFF
TRBJ1-1,-,TRBV12-3/TRBV12-4,-,TGTGCCAGCACCTTGCAGGTCAGGACTGAAGCTTTCTTT,CASTLQVRTEAFF
TRBJ1-2,few,TRBV7-9,-,TGTGCCAGCAGCTTAAGTGGGATGGGCTACACCTTC,CASSLSGMGYTF
TRBJ2-1,few,TRBV6-5,TRBD2,TGTGCCAGCAGCACAATCTTGGGACTAGCGCATGAGCAGTTCTTC,CASSTILGLAHEQFF
TRBJ1-1,many,TRBV24-1,-,TGTGCCATCCCGACTATCCCTGAAGCTTTCTTT,CAIPTIPEAFF
TRBJ2-7,-,TRBV7-9,-,TGTGCCAGCAGCTTGAGGGAAGACTACGAGCAGTACTTC,CASSLREDYEQYF
TRBJ1-1,-,TRBV7-9,-,TGTGCCAGCAGCTTCAAGCAGGGGAGGAGCACTGAAGCTTTCTTT,CASSFKQGRSTEAFF
TRBJ2-2,few,TRBV2,-,TGTGCCAGTTATTTTAACAGGGTTTCGAACACCGGGGAGCTGTTTTTT,CASYFNRVSNTGELFF
TRBJ1-6,many,TRBV4-2,-,TGTGCCAGCAGCCAAGAACGGCAGGGTTACGGATCACCCCTCCACTTT,CASSQERQGYGSPLHF
TRBJ1-3,many,TRBV6-2/TRBV6-3,-,TGTGCCAGCAGTTACCCGGCTGAAAACACCATATATTTT,CASSYPAENTIYF